Described below is a single TCR beta chain sequence and its context. Its antigen is undetermined. This may be a read error, as it is one base from a much larger clone. After constant-region reverse-primer amplification, full-length variable regions underwent semi-nested PCR with Nested Universal Primer A. TCRdb independently ran MiXCR on the 5' RACE reads; one entry per CDR3 protein. The table records 30,000 to 40,000 distinct CDR3 sequences, 20% to 30% of them present only once. This CDR3 comprises 16 residues. Germline CDR1 LGHNA, CDR2 YNFKEQ. V lost 3 bases and J lost 6; bases outside the gene matches: 8. CD25-based Treg depletion was applied to purified naive CD4+ T cells. Study conclusions and caveats: Tumor memory CD4+ T cell TCR gene usage was found to cluster with blood and lymph node memory CD4+ cells and with lymph node naive CD4+ cells. Tumor-infiltrating Treg TCR alpha and beta sequences overlapped most with tumor naive CD4+ T cells, then blood naive.

The TCR originated in a female donor with breast cancer. The chain recombines TRBV4-2 with TRBJ2-7, with 13 bases fitting TRBD2. The sample consisted of naive CD4+ T cells sorted from a lymph node. Sample subset: naive CD4+ T cells, CD4+CD45RA+CD25-. CDR3 in DNA: TGTGCCAGCAGCCAGGGGACTAGCGGGGCTAACTGCGAGCAGTACTTC. It codes for CASSQGTSGANCEQYF.